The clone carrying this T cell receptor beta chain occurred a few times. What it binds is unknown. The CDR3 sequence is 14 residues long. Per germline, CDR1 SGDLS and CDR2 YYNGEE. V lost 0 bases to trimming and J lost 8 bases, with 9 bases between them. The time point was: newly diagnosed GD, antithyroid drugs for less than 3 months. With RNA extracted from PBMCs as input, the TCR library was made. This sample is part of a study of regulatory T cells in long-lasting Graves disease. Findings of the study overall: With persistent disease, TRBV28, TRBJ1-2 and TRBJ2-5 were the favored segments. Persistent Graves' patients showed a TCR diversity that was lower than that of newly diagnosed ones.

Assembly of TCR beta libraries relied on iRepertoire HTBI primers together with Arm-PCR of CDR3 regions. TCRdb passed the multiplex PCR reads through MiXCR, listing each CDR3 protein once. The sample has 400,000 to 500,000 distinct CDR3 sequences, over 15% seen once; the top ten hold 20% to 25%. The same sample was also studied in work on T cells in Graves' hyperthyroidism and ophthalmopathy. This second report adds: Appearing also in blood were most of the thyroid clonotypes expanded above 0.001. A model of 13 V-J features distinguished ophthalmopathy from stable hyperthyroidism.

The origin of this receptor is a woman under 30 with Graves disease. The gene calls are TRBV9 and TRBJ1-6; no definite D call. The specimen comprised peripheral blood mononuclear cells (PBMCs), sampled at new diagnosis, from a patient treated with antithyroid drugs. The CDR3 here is CASSVEIRDSPLHF. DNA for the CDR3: TGTGCCAGCAGCGTAGAGATCCGGGATTCACCCCTCCACTTT. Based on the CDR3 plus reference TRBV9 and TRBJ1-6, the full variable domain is DSGVTQTPKHLITATGQRVTLRCSPRSGDLSVYWYQQSLDQGLQFLIQYYNGEERAKGNILERFSAQQFPDLHSELNLSSLELGDSALYFCASSVEIRDSPLHFGNGTRLTVT.